The T cell receptor beta chain under discussion was sequenced for a study of blood T cells in healthy people across ages. General study findings and limits: It was not possible, with unsorted PBMCs, to conclusively compare naive and antigen-experienced cells. Both naive CD4+ cell counts and diversity were greater in long-lived donors than in aged donors.

From germline, CDR1 is DFQATT and CDR2 SNEGSKA (reference sequence). The CDR3 contains 17 residues. V lost 3 bases and J 0 bases, leaving 15 bases between the germline ends. In its sample, this clonotype was seen many times. The target antigen is unknown. With a J-beta primer mix and a sample-barcoded 5' primer, a second PCR ran 7 to 11 cycles. TCRdb re-derived calls from the 5' RACE reads in MiXCR, one entry per CDR3 protein. The data show around 1,500,000 distinct CDR3 sequences, 28% seen once. This chain links TRBV20-1 with TRBJ2-6; the D call may be TRBD1 or TRBD2 (5 bases each). The sample taken for sequencing was blood. The clonotype was recovered from a woman aged 25 to 39 in good health. The CDR3: CSASRDRFPSGANVLTF. DNA for the CDR3: TGCAGTGCTAGTCGGGACCGTTTCCCCTCTGGGGCCAACGTCCTGACTTTC.